The 2 T cell receptor beta chains listed next were all sequenced from one sample in a study of regulatory T cells in long-lasting Graves disease. The time point: newly diagnosed GD, antithyroid drugs for less than 3 months. PBMC-extracted RNA yielded the TCR library. Arm-PCR of CDR3 regions with iRepertoire HTBI primers generated TCR beta libraries. One entry per CDR3 protein results from TCRdb running MiXCR on the multiplex PCR reads. The sample lists a few hundred thousand distinct CDR3 sequences, around 11% occurring once. These records were also assigned to another study, of T cells in Graves' hyperthyroidism and ophthalmopathy.

Sample: peripheral blood mononuclear cells (PBMCs), taken at new diagnosis, from a patient treated with antithyroid drugs. The source of these receptors is a woman aged 18-30 years with Graves disease.

V usage is TRBV7-3 and J usage is TRBJ1-2; TRBD1 matches at 7 bases. Germline values: CDR1 SGHTA, CDR2 FQGTGA. This CDR3 is 13 amino acids long. J was trimmed by 7 bases and V by 5 bases; bases with no gene match: 7. Here the CDR3 DNA reads TGTGCCAGCAGCGCGGGGACAGTTAGTGGCTACACCTTC. Translated: CASSAGTVSGYTF.

In its sample, this clonotype was seen a few times. The V call is TRBV5-1, the J call TRBJ2-5, with D hard to call. Germline lookup yields CDR1 SGHRS and CDR2 YFSETQ. V lost 4 bases and J 4 bases, leaving 14 bases between the germline ends. The CDR3 contains 14 residues. The CDR3 is CASSPDKDAETQYF. Here the CDR3 DNA reads TGCGCCAGCAGCCCCGACAAGGACGCAGAGACCCAGTACTTC. The full variable domain, its missing parts supplied by reference TRBV5-1 and TRBJ2-5, is KAGVTQTPRYLIKTRGQQVTLSCSPISGHRSVSWYQQTPGQGLQFLFEYFSETQRNKGNFPGRFSGRQFSNSRSEMNVSTLELGDSALYLCASSPDKDAETQYFGPGTRLLVL.